This is a list of T cell receptor beta chains from one sample in a study of blood T cell repertoires in COVID-19. Profiling relied on immunoSEQ multiplex PCR, and the TCRdb table lists in-frame clones only, not all of them. Of approximately 76,000 clones in the sample, 88% were seen once. The sample consisted of peripheral blood. The receptors were gathered from a human donor in a cohort sampled during active COVID-19. The CDR3 runs from the conserved cysteine through the conserved F or W. D genes are given only for firm matches. The size entry is marked missing in some rows and otherwise reads once, few, many or a size class.

-	TRBD2	TRBV7-3	TRBJ2-1	CASSLLGEGRRNEQFF	TGTGCCAGCAGCTTACTGGGGGAGGGCCGAAGAAATGAGCAGTTCTTC
-	TRBD2	TRBV11-2	TRBJ2-5	CASSFGLAMETQYF	TGTGCCAGCAGCTTTGGACTAGCTATGGAGACCCAGTACTTC
-	-	TRBV5-5	TRBJ2-7	CASSPRAGQSSYEQYF	TGTGCCAGCAGCCCGCGCGCGGGGCAAAGCTCCTACGAGCAGTACTTC
-	-	TRBV2	TRBJ1-5	CASSGGAQPQHF	TGTGCCAGCAGTGGTGGGGCTCAGCCCCAGCATTTT
-	TRBD2	TRBV28	TRBJ2-5	CASSLRGGGFQETQYF	TGTGCCAGCAGTTTACGGGGCGGGGGATTCCAAGAGACCCAGTACTTC
once	TRBD1	TRBV5-1	TRBJ2-1	CASSPGQGIDEQFF	TGCGCCAGCAGCCCGGGACAGGGTATCGATGAGCAGTTCTTC
-	TRBD2	TRBV7-2	TRBJ2-1	CASSLLAGDNEQFF	TGTGCCAGCAGCTTACTAGCGGGGGACAATGAGCAGTTCTTC
-	-	TRBV18	TRBJ2-7	CASSQVAGAGEQYF	TGTGCCAGCTCACAGGTGGCGGGGGCGGGCGAGCAGTACTTC
-	TRBD1	TRBV18	TRBJ2-7	CASSGTGAGNEQYF	TGTGCCAGCTCAGGGACAGGTGCAGGAAACGAGCAGTACTTC
-	-	TRBV12-2	TRBJ2-2	CASRYQPAQGNTGELFF	TGTGCAAGTCGCTACCAACCCGCACAGGGGAACACCGGGGAGCTGTTTTTT
-	TRBD2	TRBV6-5	TRBJ2-1	CASSALAGVTNEQFF	TGTGCCAGCAGCGCACTAGCGGGAGTTACTAATGAGCAGTTCTTC
-	TRBD1	TRBV28	TRBJ1-5	CASSEPGQDRNQPQHF	TGTGCCAGCAGTGAACCGGGACAGGACCGCAATCAGCCCCAGCATTTT
-	-	TRBV2	TRBJ2-1	CASSELQRSSYNEQFF	TGTGCCAGCAGTGAGCTACAGAGAAGCTCCTACAATGAGCAGTTCTTC
few	TRBD1	TRBV7-3	TRBJ2-7	CASSSTGADDEQYF	TGTGCCAGCAGCTCGACAGGGGCGGATGACGAGCAGTACTTC
-	TRBD2	TRBV2	TRBJ2-3	CASRGTSGGIKSTDTQYF	TGTGCCAGCAGAGGGACTAGCGGGGGGATTAAGAGCACAGATACGCAGTATTTT
-	-	TRBV11-3	TRBJ2-1	CASSLDGFRTPVGNEQFF	TGTGCCAGCAGCTTAGATGGTTTCCGGACTCCAGTGGGCAATGAGCAGTTCTTC
-	TRBD2	TRBV5-1	TRBJ2-3	CASSFTSGYTDTQYF	TGCGCCAGCAGTTTTACTAGCGGCTACACAGATACGCAGTATTTT
-	TRBD1	TRBV5-4	TRBJ2-7	CASSFGTGSSYEQYF	TGTGCCAGCAGCTTTGGGACAGGGTCCTCCTACGAGCAGTACTTC
-	TRBD2	TRBV2	TRBJ2-7	CASSASGITYEQYF	TGTGCCAGCAGTGCTAGCGGGATCACCTACGAGCAGTACTTC
-	-	TRBV7-9	TRBJ2-7	CASSSVYEQYF	TGTGCCAGCAGCTCGGTCTACGAGCAGTACTTC
-	TRBD1	TRBV6-4	TRBJ1-6	CASSPTGGRNSPLHF	TGTGCCAGCAGTCCGACAGGGGGCAGAAATTCACCCCTCCACTTT
-	-	TRBV18	TRBJ2-5	CASSPAGQETQYF	TGTGCCAGCTCACCAGCAGGCCAAGAGACCCAGTACTTC
-	-	TRBV7-8	TRBJ1-2	CASSLGYREGYGYTF	TGTGCCAGCAGCTTAGGATACAGGGAAGGATATGGCTACACCTTC
-	-	TRBV18	TRBJ1-6	CASSPTSGDNSPLHF	TGTGCCAGCTCACCCACCTCAGGGGATAATTCACCCCTCCACTTT
-	TRBD2	TRBV4-3	TRBJ2-5	CASSQVSSGVRQETQYF	TGCGCCAGCAGCCAAGTTTCCAGCGGGGTCCGCCAAGAGACCCAGTACTTC
-	-	TRBV7-9	TRBJ2-7	CASSPQGSSYEQYF	TGTGCCAGCAGCCCACAGGGAAGCTCCTACGAGCAGTACTTC
-	TRBD1	TRBV6-5	TRBJ1-2	CASSLGQNYGYTF	TGTGCCAGCAGCTTGGGACAGAACTATGGCTACACCTTC
-	-	TRBV18	TRBJ1-1	CASSPSAPGGNTEAFF	TGTGCCAGCTCACCCTCCGCCCCAGGAGGGAACACTGAAGCTTTCTTT
-	-	TRBV4-3	TRBJ1-2	CASSQDEGGYYGYTF	TGCGCCAGCAGCCAAGACGAGGGAGGGTATTATGGCTACACCTTC
few	-	TRBV6-2/TRBV6-3	TRBJ2-7	CASSYFGDSYEQYF	TGTGCCAGCAGTTACTTCGGGGACTCCTACGAGCAGTACTTC
-	TRBD2	TRBV3-1/TRBV3-2	TRBJ2-1	CASSQLTSGSNHNEQFF	TGTGCCAGCAGCCAGCTGACTAGCGGGTCGAACCACAATGAGCAGTTCTTC
-	TRBD1	TRBV6-6	TRBJ1-1	CASISGGLTEAFF	TGTGCCAGCATATCAGGGGGCTTGACTGAAGCTTTCTTT
-	TRBD1	TRBV5-1	TRBJ2-3	CASSSGTGDTSTDTQYF	TGCGCCAGCAGCTCAGGGACAGGGGACACTAGCACAGATACGCAGTATTTT
-	TRBD1	TRBV6-5	TRBJ2-7	CASSYRDRGYYEQYF	TGTGCCAGCAGTTACAGGGACAGGGGATACTACGAGCAGTACTTC
-	TRBD1	TRBV28	TRBJ1-1	CASSTGQGYTEAFF	TGTGCCAGCAGCACGGGACAGGGGTACACTGAAGCTTTCTTT
-	TRBD2	TRBV7-2	TRBJ2-1	CASSTSGGRSYNEQFF	TGTGCCAGCAGCACTAGCGGGGGGCGCTCCTACAATGAGCAGTTCTTC
-	TRBD2	TRBV12-3/TRBV12-4	TRBJ2-5	CASSFGRVETQYF	TGTGCCAGCAGTTTTGGGAGGGTGGAGACCCAGTACTTC
-	TRBD2	TRBV13	TRBJ2-7	CASSPGLAGVREQYF	TGTGCCAGCAGCCCGGGACTAGCGGGAGTCCGCGAGCAGTACTTC